A single T cell receptor beta chain is shown here with its context. Its cognate antigen is unknown. This sample stems from a study of post-analysis software for immune sequencing data. The study, taken as a whole, reports: Compared against controls, patients with multiple sclerosis displayed significantly lower normalized Chao1 diversity. F-measure co-clustering was strong for batch-matched samples.

Presence of unique molecular identifiers characterized the TCR beta cDNA libraries. TCRdb re-called the PCR reads through MiXCR, storing one row per CDR3 protein. The sample records 150,000 to 200,000 distinct CDR3 sequences, about 37% being singletons. The V and J ends lost 6 bases and 4 bases respectively, with 16 bases between them. Germline V gives CDR1 MDHEN, CDR2 SYDVKM. The CDR3 totals 15 residues. The sequences come from blood, collected after autologous hematopoietic stem cell transplantation. The receptor comes from a girl aged 5-17 years with multiple sclerosis. The V gene is TRBV28, the J gene TRBJ2-1, with D perhaps matching TRBD2 (5 bases). The DNA of the CDR3 is TGTGCCAGCAGGGCCGGGGTTGTATTTTACAATGAGCAGTTCTTC. Residues: CASRAGVVFYNEQFF.